The rows below give T cell receptor beta chains drawn from one sample of a study of T-cell memory formation after mild COVID-19. TCRdb re-called the 5' RACE reads with MiXCR, one entry per CDR3 protein. The sample lists some 450,000 distinct CDR3 sequences, approximately 20% occurring once. The material sequenced was PBMCs or a T cell subset sorted from them (not recorded which). The receptors were gathered from an adult woman who had mild COVID-19 (a few samples of this study predate the infection). Cell type and time point are not known. The CDR3 runs from the conserved cysteine through the conserved F or W. The size entry is marked missing in some rows and otherwise reads once, few, many or a size class.

j_call	clone_size	v_call	cdr3_aa
TRBJ2-1	few	TRBV7-9	CASTLSGGPNEQFF
TRBJ2-1	-	TRBV7-2	CASSFDLEQFF
TRBJ1-2	few	TRBV19	CASSEGPFNYGYTF
TRBJ1-4	-	TRBV5-1	CASSGGDRSREKLFF
TRBJ1-5	many	TRBV7-6	CASSLSQPGFSNQPQHF
TRBJ2-1	few	TRBV5-1	CASSPASGGASEQFF
TRBJ2-5	-	TRBV27	CASSRLATQETQYF
TRBJ1-1	-	TRBV18	CASSLVERKNTEAFF
TRBJ1-1	-	TRBV30	CAWRTGRSEAFF
TRBJ1-1	few	TRBV20-1	CSARVGIKEGVGRAFF
TRBJ1-1	-	TRBV12-3/TRBV12-4	CASSLRVRVESNTEAFF
TRBJ2-5	-	TRBV6-2/TRBV6-3	CASSPTLIRATGTQYF
TRBJ1-2	many	TRBV9	CASTSDSSLYYGYTF
TRBJ2-7	few	TRBV12-3/TRBV12-4	CASSLGQDIYEQYF
TRBJ1-4	-	TRBV7-2	CASSMGGFNEKLFF
TRBJ1-4	few	TRBV7-6	CASSPRPGNEKLFF
TRBJ2-7	-	TRBV5-1	CASSLASGVYEQYF
TRBJ1-1	few	TRBV19	CASSMWGQPGAEAFF
TRBJ2-3	once	TRBV29-1	CSVGRTPSTDTQYF
TRBJ1-6	few	TRBV20-1	CSAAPGTANSPLHF
TRBJ2-7	many	TRBV7-8	CASTPPKREGSEQYF
TRBJ2-1	few	TRBV12-3/TRBV12-4	CASSSDLSVYNEQFF
TRBJ2-2	-	TRBV12-3/TRBV12-4	CASPVPGTSVNTGELFF
TRBJ2-3	few	TRBV4-2	CASSQYSWGGTPTDTQYF
TRBJ2-1	-	TRBV5-1	CASSLMNSREQFF
TRBJ1-1	-	TRBV7-9	CASSLVQGEAFF
TRBJ2-1	few	TRBV5-6	CASSQRTLQSEQFF
TRBJ1-5	few	TRBV6-5	CASSYSYPSGGNQPQHF
TRBJ2-1	few	TRBV15	CATSRGNGGRANNEQFF
TRBJ1-6	-	TRBV7-3	CASSLGITYNSPLHF
TRBJ1-2	-	TRBV5-1	CASSSPGQSYGYTF
TRBJ2-1	-	TRBV15	CATSRGGTTYNEQFF
TRBJ1-1	few	TRBV5-1	CASSLSPGTGVEAFF
TRBJ2-1	few	TRBV6-2/TRBV6-3	CASSWSTVNEQFF
TRBJ2-1	-	TRBV11-2	CASSRGGPGEQFF
TRBJ2-3	-	TRBV7-2	CASSASLATGITDTQYF
TRBJ2-5	few	TRBV5-1	CASSPDGGVTQYF
TRBJ1-1	many	TRBV11-2	CASSLGLRAFF
TRBJ1-4	few	TRBV6-1	CASRPPELLRRAEKLFF
TRBJ2-1	-	TRBV29-1	CSVVQGVIYNEQFF
TRBJ1-5	-	TRBV12-3/TRBV12-4	CASSFLLRTGDQPQHF
TRBJ2-5	-	TRBV21-1	CASSKVKGEYQETQYF
TRBJ2-7	-	TRBV5-1	CASSPGLASDSSYEQYF
TRBJ2-5	-	TRBV4-1	CASSQGLVGAQYF
TRBJ2-1	few	TRBV20-1	CSASGRPPNNEQFF
TRBJ2-5	-	TRBV5-1	CASSTLTRRDPIQYF
TRBJ2-5	few	TRBV3-1	CASSFIRGRETQYF
TRBJ2-7	many	TRBV5-1	CASSLASGSYEQYF
TRBJ1-3	-	TRBV7-2	CASSLFGGAGNTIYF
TRBJ2-1	-	TRBV12-3/TRBV12-4	CASSVGTSVVNEQFF
TRBJ2-1	many	TRBV27	CASSPRLAGRNEQFF
TRBJ2-7	-	TRBV12-3/TRBV12-4	CASSYPEQGTVINEQYF
TRBJ2-3	few	TRBV7-9	CASSLAALDRADTQYF
TRBJ2-7	-	TRBV2	CASTLGRGNEQYF
TRBJ2-3	-	TRBV7-9	CASSLGARDKDWTSGVFAQYF
TRBJ2-7	-	TRBV5-1	CASSLRVRQGTPYEQYF
TRBJ2-7	few	TRBV19	CASSIDPRIERYEQYF
TRBJ1-1	-	TRBV6-2/TRBV6-3	CASRGQMDTEAFF
TRBJ2-2	few	TRBV24-1	CATRYKNTGELFF